This record concerns one TCR beta chain sequence. One heparinised draw, averaging around 120 mL, was taken per donor. CD45RO/CCR7/CD25/CD127/CD95/CD27 sorting isolated CD4+ naive, central memory, regulatory and stem cell-like memory cells. Purities over 98% were achieved in all sorted populations. Expressed TCRB transcripts were sequenced, since all the RNA that had been isolated was reverse transcribed. Assay: immunoSEQ multiplex PCR; the TCRdb copy retains only in-frame clones and omits some. The sample has roughly 400,000 clones, approximately 15% seen once. V was pared by 4 bases and J by 5 bases, with 11 bases of the junction left unmatched. Germline V CDR1 and CDR2: GTSNPN, SVGIG (reference sequence). The CDR3 totals 15 residues. These data originate in a study of beta chain features in type 1 diabetes. Study as a whole: Age, gender, cell numbers and subset yield matched between patients and controls.

The sample comprised naive CD4+ T cells from blood. V usage is TRBV30 and J usage is TRBJ2-4, with 7 bases matching TRBD1. The clonotype originates from a woman younger than 30 in good health. As DNA, the CDR3 is TGTGCCTGGACCATACAGGGGAAGGGGCAAAACATTCAGTACTTC. Its translation is CAWTIQGKGQNIQYF.